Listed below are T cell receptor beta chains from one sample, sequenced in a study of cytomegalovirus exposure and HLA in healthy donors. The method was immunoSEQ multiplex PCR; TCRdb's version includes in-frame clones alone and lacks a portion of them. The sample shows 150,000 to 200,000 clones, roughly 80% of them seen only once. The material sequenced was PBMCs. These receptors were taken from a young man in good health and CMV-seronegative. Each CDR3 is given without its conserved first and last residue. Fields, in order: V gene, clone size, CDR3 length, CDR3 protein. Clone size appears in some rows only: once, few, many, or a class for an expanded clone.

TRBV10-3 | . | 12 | AIRPGLAGSEQY
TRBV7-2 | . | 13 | ASSPMTGSIYEQY
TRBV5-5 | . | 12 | ASRPSLPNYGYT
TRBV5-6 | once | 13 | ASTLRTSRTDTQY
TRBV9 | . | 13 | ASSVGLAGDHEQY
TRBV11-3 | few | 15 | ASSLGMVGGQEETQY
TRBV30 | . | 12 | AWSVTGGRYEQY
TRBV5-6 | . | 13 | ASSSTGAPSYEQY
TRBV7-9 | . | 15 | ASSGDRVPGGNYEQY
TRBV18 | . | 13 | ASSPPRDMNTEAF
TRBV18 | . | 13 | ASSHRSSPGEKLF
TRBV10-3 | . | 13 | AISGYPDRGNEQY
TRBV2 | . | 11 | AGGTGTLQPQH
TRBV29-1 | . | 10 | SAPGGLYGYT
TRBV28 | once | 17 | ASRQNSGHLFSGANVLT
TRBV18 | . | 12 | ASSPSLSGNTIY
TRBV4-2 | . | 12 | ASSKVGGADTQY
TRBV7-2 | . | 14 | ASSLEAGRTDTEAF
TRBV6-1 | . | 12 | ASSETGGRNTIY
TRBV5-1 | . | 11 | ASSLVRGHEQY
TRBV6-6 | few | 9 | ASSPRYEQY
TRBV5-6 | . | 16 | ASSFGSGRLPSTDTQY
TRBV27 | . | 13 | ASSNRRGLNTEAF
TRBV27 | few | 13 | ASRVGDSGANVLT
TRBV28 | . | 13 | ASSLVPPRHYEQY
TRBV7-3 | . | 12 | ASSGRNSYNEQF
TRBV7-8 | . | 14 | ASSFSGGPGANVLT
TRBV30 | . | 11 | AWDLGDFYEQY
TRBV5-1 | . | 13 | ASSSQDRFQETQY
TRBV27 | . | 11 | ASSATGPGEQY
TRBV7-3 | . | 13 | ASSFQPGLGNEQF
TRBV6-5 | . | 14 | ASSYSVGRNTGELF
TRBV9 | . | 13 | ASSLEGQGGNEQF
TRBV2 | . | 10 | ASLAQGEKLF
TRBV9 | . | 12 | ASSKGRADYGYT
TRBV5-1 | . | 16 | ASSLAITPTRATGELF
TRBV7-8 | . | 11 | ASSLGTGVLQF
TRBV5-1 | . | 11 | ASSLEGGGEQF
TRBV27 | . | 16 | ASRRKTSSVGSYNEQF
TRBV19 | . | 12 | ASSAPSLPDTQY
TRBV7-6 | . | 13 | ASSETGDSTDTQY
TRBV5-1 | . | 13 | ASSLGTGGNTEAF
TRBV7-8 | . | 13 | ASSPGTSDYNEQF
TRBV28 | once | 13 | ASSLAEEGKETQY
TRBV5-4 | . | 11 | ASSATLREGYT
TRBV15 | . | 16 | ATSREWWWPGQTTEAF
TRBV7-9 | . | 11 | ASSFNSGNEQY
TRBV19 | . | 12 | ASSIQGINNEQF
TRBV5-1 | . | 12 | ASDFGQGTDTQY
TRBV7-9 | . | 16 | ASSLPTADRGKQETQY